This record covers a single TCR beta chain. What antigen it recognizes has not been identified. Base-call qualities are not available, and no considerably larger clone is one nucleotide away. This sample was included in a study of blood T cell repertoires in COVID-19 (dated by TCRdb to the early 2020s). For the wider study: Samples from collaborators originated in the United States, Italy and Spain and spanned both the acute and convalescent phases of COVID-19. The prospective study material was composed of cDNA or gDNA derived from T cells, B-cell-depleted T cells, or PBMCs. The dataset comprised deeply sampled blood TCRbeta repertoires from subjects exposed to, actively infected with, or recovered from COVID-19. The repertoires were released in a freely available public database meant as a resource for research on the immune response to SARS-CoV-2. The samples were drawn from the first 160 participants of the ongoing ImmuneRACE study and from over 950 subjects provided by 6 global collaborators. Nearly every sample came with metadata listing a de-identified subject ID, COVID-19 status, age in years and sex. HLA class I and class II types, where available, came from metadata supplied by the sample provider rather than from assay-based typing.

TCRbeta CDR3 regions were amplified from genomic DNA by means of the immunoSEQ Assay, a bias-controlled multiplex PCR. As for the original processing: Within the assay, amplification of reference gene primers was used to estimate how many nucleated cells each sample contained. To quantify the absolute abundance of each unique TCRbeta CDR3 rearrangement, sequence reads were collapsed and filtered. For each sample, productive Simpson clonality was calculated by taking the square root of Simpson's diversity index across productive rearrangements. As stored in TCRdb, this immuneACCESS dataset retains in-frame rearrangements with V and J assigned. A fraction of the clones does not appear; measured against another copy, unresolved V genes explain less than half of the discrepancy, and the remainder lacks a known reason. V, J and clone size derive from that table, while D and trimming were established from the DNA sequence. This sample is represented by under 150,000 clones; roughly 90% of them were singletons. About 2.5% of the sample goes to the ten largest clones.

Enrolling through a virtual design, the prospective study's participants ranged in age from roughly 18 to 95 years and lived across some 22 United States geographic areas. To assign participants to cohorts, the prospective study relied on clinical history that participants themselves reported in a screening survey and a study questionnaire. Recovered participants in ImmuneRACE Cohort 3 were defined by two consecutive negative NP/OP PCR tests, clearance by a healthcare professional, or resolution of symptoms. In the prospective study, mobile phlebotomists collected whole blood, serum and a nasopharyngeal or oropharyngeal swab from each participant. Over a roughly two-month period, participants in the prospective study had the option of providing additional blood draws and questionnaires. Before DNA extraction, prospective study blood samples were shipped either frozen or at room temperature. Study-wide findings and limitations: The amount of clinical and demographic metadata varied by source and participant and was provided uncurated.

The sequenced sample consisted of PBMCs or T cells enriched from blood (not recorded which). This receptor was taken from a woman between 45 and 65 years old who had recovered from COVID-19.

The nucleotide sequence is given as TGCGCCAGCAGATCACAGGGTTTCGAGACCCAGTACTTC. This codes for CASRSQGFETQYF. The sequence joins TRBV5-1 to TRBJ2-5; 6 matching bases give a weak D call of TRBD1. The CDR3 has 13 amino acids, counting the end cysteine and phenylalanine. Kept here is only the CDR3 DNA, which spans 39 bases and is read in frame from base 1. CDR1 is given as SGHRS and CDR2 as YFSETQ, both from the germline V gene. The junction shows trimming of 5 bases on V and 5 bases on J, plus 13 bases between the germline ends.